These T cell receptor beta chains were read from a single sample in a study of blood T cell repertoires in COVID-19. The method was immunoSEQ multiplex PCR; TCRdb's version includes in-frame clones alone and lacks a portion of them. The top ten hold 0.7% to 0.8% of the sample, which has approximately 200,000 clones, 94% seen once. Sequencing was carried out using peripheral blood. Receptors originate from a man aged 25 to 45 with COVID-19, enrolled during active disease. The CDR3 runs from the conserved cysteine through the conserved F or W. Each record gives: CDR3 protein, CDR3 DNA, D gene, clone size, J gene, V gene, CDR3 length. A D gene is named only where the DNA matches it firmly. Not every row has a clone size; where given, it reads once, few, many or a size class.

cdr3_aa: CASSLGETSGGETQYF
cdr3_nt: TGTGCCAGCAGCTTAGGAGAGACTAGCGGGGGAGAGACCCAGTACTTC
d_call: TRBD2
clone_size: -
j_call: TRBJ2-5
v_call: TRBV11-3
cdr3_length: 16

cdr3_aa: CASSRTSGASKTQYF
cdr3_nt: TGTGCCAGCAGTAGGACTAGCGGGGCCTCGAAGACCCAGTACTTC
d_call: TRBD2
clone_size: once
j_call: TRBJ2-5
v_call: TRBV2
cdr3_length: 15

cdr3_aa: CASLGGSSYNEQFF
cdr3_nt: TGTGCCAGCTTAGGGGGTAGCTCCTACAATGAGCAGTTCTTC
d_call: -
clone_size: -
j_call: TRBJ2-1
v_call: TRBV18
cdr3_length: 14

cdr3_aa: CASSQLQGASGNTIYF
cdr3_nt: TGTGCCAGCAGCCAACTCCAGGGGGCATCTGGAAACACCATATATTTT
d_call: TRBD1
clone_size: -
j_call: TRBJ1-3
v_call: TRBV11-1
cdr3_length: 16

cdr3_aa: CASSQDFGQGGSYTF
cdr3_nt: TGTGCCAGCAGTCAGGACTTTGGACAGGGTGGAAGCTACACCTTC
d_call: TRBD1
clone_size: -
j_call: TRBJ1-2
v_call: TRBV6-5
cdr3_length: 15

cdr3_aa: CASSPTGRGGLSTDTQYF
cdr3_nt: TGTGCCAGCAGTCCCACTGGCCGGGGGGGCCTTAGCACAGATACGCAGTATTTT
d_call: TRBD2
clone_size: -
j_call: TRBJ2-3
v_call: TRBV3-1/TRBV3-2
cdr3_length: 18

cdr3_aa: CSASSGQGANGYTF
cdr3_nt: TGCAGTGCTAGTAGTGGACAGGGGGCAAATGGCTACACCTTC
d_call: TRBD1
clone_size: -
j_call: TRBJ1-2
v_call: TRBV20-1
cdr3_length: 14

cdr3_aa: CASSLGMEGNGYTF
cdr3_nt: TGTGCCAGCAGCTTAGGAATGGAGGGGAATGGCTACACCTTC
d_call: -
clone_size: -
j_call: TRBJ1-2
v_call: TRBV7-9
cdr3_length: 14

cdr3_aa: CAWRLAGGGSDTQYF
cdr3_nt: TGTGCCTGGAGACTAGCGGGGGGAGGATCAGATACGCAGTATTTT
d_call: TRBD2
clone_size: -
j_call: TRBJ2-3
v_call: TRBV30
cdr3_length: 15

cdr3_aa: CASSVAGYNEQFF
cdr3_nt: TGTGCCAGCAGCGTAGCCGGCTACAATGAGCAGTTCTTC
d_call: -
clone_size: -
j_call: TRBJ2-1
v_call: TRBV9
cdr3_length: 13

cdr3_aa: CSVATGHPSNSPLHF
cdr3_nt: TGCAGCGTTGCGACAGGGCACCCTTCTAATTCACCCCTCCACTTT
d_call: TRBD1
clone_size: -
j_call: TRBJ1-6
v_call: TRBV29-1
cdr3_length: 15

cdr3_aa: CASSPGQGWDNEAFF
cdr3_nt: TGTGCCAGCAGCCCCGGACAGGGATGGGACAATGAAGCTTTCTTT
d_call: TRBD1
clone_size: once
j_call: TRBJ1-1
v_call: TRBV9
cdr3_length: 15

cdr3_aa: CASSQGYRGYTEAFF
cdr3_nt: TGTGCCAGCAGCCAAGGATATCGGGGGTACACTGAAGCTTTCTTT
d_call: -
clone_size: -
j_call: TRBJ1-1
v_call: TRBV14
cdr3_length: 15

cdr3_aa: CASSQSYSGNTIYF
cdr3_nt: TGCGCCAGCAGTCAATCCTACTCTGGAAACACCATATATTTT
d_call: -
clone_size: -
j_call: TRBJ1-3
v_call: TRBV23-1
cdr3_length: 14

cdr3_aa: CASSSGTVTGYTF
cdr3_nt: TGTGCCAGCAGCTCCGGGACAGTTACTGGCTACACCTTC
d_call: TRBD1
clone_size: once
j_call: TRBJ1-2
v_call: TRBV11-2
cdr3_length: 13

cdr3_aa: CASSQRHRALNEKLFF
cdr3_nt: TGTGCCAGCAGCCAGCGGCACAGGGCGCTTAATGAAAAACTGTTTTTT
d_call: -
clone_size: -
j_call: TRBJ1-4
v_call: TRBV3-1/TRBV3-2
cdr3_length: 16

cdr3_aa: CASSVHQGLAGGPGELFF
cdr3_nt: TGTGCCAGCAGCGTGCACCAGGGACTAGCGGGGGGGCCTGGGGAGCTGTTTTTT
d_call: TRBD2
clone_size: -
j_call: TRBJ2-2
v_call: TRBV9
cdr3_length: 18

cdr3_aa: CASSLRQGDGYTF
cdr3_nt: TGCGCCAGCAGCCTCCGACAGGGCGATGGCTACACCTTC
d_call: TRBD1
clone_size: -
j_call: TRBJ1-2
v_call: TRBV5-1
cdr3_length: 13

cdr3_aa: CASSHVNRGNTEAFF
cdr3_nt: TGTGCCAGCAGTCACGTCAACAGGGGGAACACTGAAGCTTTCTTT
d_call: TRBD1
clone_size: -
j_call: TRBJ1-1
v_call: TRBV27
cdr3_length: 15

cdr3_aa: CASSRGTGFGGELFF
cdr3_nt: TGTGCCAGCAGCCGCGGGACAGGGTTTGGCGGGGAGCTGTTTTTT
d_call: TRBD1
clone_size: once
j_call: TRBJ2-2
v_call: TRBV3-1/TRBV3-2
cdr3_length: 15

cdr3_aa: CASRWTGRLGQPQHF
cdr3_nt: TGTGCCAGCAGGTGGACAGGGAGGTTGGGTCAGCCCCAGCATTTT
d_call: TRBD1
clone_size: -
j_call: TRBJ1-5
v_call: TRBV6-5
cdr3_length: 15

cdr3_aa: CASSVQGAGDTQYF
cdr3_nt: TGTGCCAGCAGTGTCCAGGGGGCCGGAGATACGCAGTATTTT
d_call: TRBD1
clone_size: -
j_call: TRBJ2-3
v_call: TRBV2
cdr3_length: 14

cdr3_aa: CASSLAGWDYGYTF
cdr3_nt: TGTGCCAGTAGTCTGGCAGGGTGGGACTATGGCTACACCTTC
d_call: -
clone_size: -
j_call: TRBJ1-2
v_call: TRBV19
cdr3_length: 14